A selection of T cell receptor beta chains follows, all from one sample in a study of identical twins. TCRdb reprocessed the 5' RACE reads with MiXCR, giving one entry per CDR3 protein. This sample has over 200,000 distinct CDR3 sequences; 5% to 7% occur once, and the top ten carry less than 15%. These data were also filed under a second study, of T cells expressing NK-cell markers.

Sample: CD8+ T cells sorted from blood. The receptor set was obtained from a woman aged 18 to 35 in good health. Each CDR3 is given with its conserved first and last residue.

v_call	cdr3_length	j_call	cdr3_aa
TRBV29-1	14	TRBJ2-3	CSAAGGSSTDTQYF
TRBV30	12	TRBJ2-7	CAWSDMGSEQYF
TRBV2	14	TRBJ1-6	CASSEAGSNSPLHF
TRBV10-1	15	TRBJ2-2	CASSTLAGDAGELFF
TRBV7-8	12	TRBJ1-2	CASSPVPNGYTF
TRBV10-3	14	TRBJ1-1	CAISFGDRGYEAFF
TRBV29-1	19	TRBJ2-1	CSVEDLASGSYIDYNEQFF
TRBV29-1	13	TRBJ1-3	CSVVGLVGNTIYF
TRBV18	16	TRBJ2-5	CASSPLLTTLIETQYF
TRBV12-3/TRBV12-4	11	TRBJ1-3	CASSLFGTIYF
TRBV4-2	16	TRBJ2-1	CASSQVEPPQGNEQFF
TRBV6-5	15	TRBJ2-1	CASSYAGNGYYEQFF
TRBV5-4	13	TRBJ2-1	CASSFTRANEQFF
TRBV9	15	TRBJ2-1	CASSFRDSSYNEQFF
TRBV6-2/TRBV6-3	15	TRBJ2-7	CASSDPRHTTYEQYF
TRBV10-3	11	TRBJ2-2	CAISESGELFF
TRBV5-1	14	TRBJ2-7	CASSKRGGPYEQYF